This T cell receptor (beta chain) was sequenced in a study of Ad26.COV2.S vaccination and SARS-CoV-2 variants. About the study: Each vaccinee took Ad26.COV2.S intramuscularly, once or twice 56 days apart.

The CDR3 loop spans 13 amino acids. Looked up from germline, CDR1 is ENHRY and CDR2 is SYGVKD. The germline V and J ends were trimmed by 6 bases and 5 bases, with 10 bases remaining between them. Specified treatment: approximately 18 received Ad26.COV2.S at low or high dose, single or two shots; 5 received placebo; per-sample allocation not given. Sampling took place 63 days after the first vaccine or placebo injection. TCRdb keeps only in-frame clones here, not all; method: immunoSEQ multiplex PCR. The sample carries 300,000 to 400,000 clones, 70% to 90% recorded once. This TCR was recovered from a person aged 18-65 years who received the Ad26.COV2.S COVID-19 vaccine or a placebo. This chain joins TRBV10-3 and TRBJ2-2, with D possibly being TRBD1 or TRBD2 (6 bases each). The sample consisted of peripheral blood, taken in a trial of Ad26.COV2.S vaccine versus placebo. CDR3 coding DNA: TGTGCCATCAGGGAGGGGGGTACCGGGGAGCTGTTTTTT. Translated, it gives CAIREGGTGELFF.